The 24 T cell receptor beta chains in this list originate from one sample, sequenced in a study of early T cells in non-severe SARS-CoV-2 infection. MiXCR, run by TCRdb on the 5' RACE reads, gives a single entry per CDR3 protein. The data show tens of thousands of distinct CDR3 sequences, with 10% to 15% seen just once and approximately 1.3% held by the top ten. The specimen was whole blood, collected at baseline. Receptors were obtained from an adult who was a healthcare worker with PCR-confirmed SARS-CoV-2 infection or an uninfected control (not recorded which).

This chain links TRBV12-3 or TRBV12-4 with TRBJ1-1; D remains unclear. Trimming cost V 4 bases and J 10 bases, with 16 bases left between them. This CDR3 region has 13 residues. CDR3 region: CASSSLWQEVAFF. For the CDR3, the DNA is TGTGCCAGCAGTTCGCTCTGGCAGGAGGTAGCTTTCTTT.

This clonotype was picked up a small number of times. The chain recombines TRBV20-1 with TRBJ1-1, with 9 bases matching TRBD1. This CDR3 spans 16 amino acids. Trimming at V came to 0 bases and at J to 5 bases, leaving 10 bases not matched to a gene. Germline V gene lookup returns CDR1 DFQATT and CDR2 SNEGSKA (reference sequence). CDR3 residues: CSARDSGTGRRTEAFF. DNA for the CDR3: TGCAGTGCTAGAGATTCCGGGACAGGGCGGCGGACTGAAGCTTTCTTT.

The V and J genes are TRBV3-1 and TRBJ2-7; the D gene is possibly TRBD1 (6 bases). The CDR3 extends over 17 amino acids. V shed 4 bases and J shed 3 bases, with 22 bases lying between them. The germline CDR1 and CDR2 sequences are LGHDT and YNNKEL (reference sequence). CDR3 protein: CASSPLNRQAFLYEQYF. The CDR3 DNA reads TGTGCCAGCAGCCCGTTAAACCGACAGGCCTTCCTCTACGAGCAGTACTTC.

The V and J genes are TRBV7-8 and TRBJ2-1; D possibly corresponds to TRBD2 (5 bases). The CDR3 has 12 residues. V gave up 1 base and J gave up 9 bases, with 7 bases separating them. The germline gives CDR1 SGHVS, CDR2 FQNEAQ. This CDR3 is CASSLVRGEQFF. CDR3 DNA: TGTGCCAGCAGCTTAGTACGGGGTGAGCAGTTCTTC.

CDR3 in amino acids: CASSLSGGLTIYF. In DNA, the CDR3 is TGTGCCAGCAGTTTATCCGGGGGGCTCACCATATATTTT. The rearrangement links TRBV28 to TRBJ1-3; possible D gene TRBD1, 6 bases. Germline CDR1 is MDHEN and CDR2 is SYDVKM. The germline V and J ends were trimmed by 1 base and 9 bases, with 10 bases remaining between them. The CDR3 length is 13 residues.

The chain uses TRBV7-2 and TRBJ2-1; 9 bases line up with TRBD2. Per the germline V gene, CDR1 is SGHTA and CDR2 is FQGNSA. The CDR3 extends over 14 amino acids. J lost 6 bases, V lost 4 bases, and 4 bases had no gene match. CDR3 DNA sequence: TGTGCCAGCAGCTCGGGACTAGCTATCAATGAGCAGTTCTTC. Amino acid sequence: CASSSGLAINEQFF.

The V call is TRBV23-1, the J call TRBJ2-7; D may be TRBD2 (6 bases). TRBV23-1 is given ORF status, its function remaining uncertain. Trimming shortened V by 2 bases and J by 5 bases, and 16 bases separated the two germline ends. CDR3 length: 15 amino acids. CDR3: CASSQVRRGGDEQYF. CDR3 sequence (DNA): TGCGCCAGCAGTCAAGTCAGGAGGGGCGGGGACGAGCAGTACTTC.

This clonotype was counted a few times. The genes are TRBV18 and TRBJ1-6; D is uncertain. The germline V gene encodes CDR1 KGHSH and CDR2 LQKENI. Between the trimmed V and J ends, which lost 3 bases and 8 bases, there was a span of 11 bases. There are 14 residues in the CDR3. The CDR3 here is CASSPGRSDSPLHF. DNA of the CDR3: TGTGCCAGCTCACCGGGCAGATCTGATTCACCCCTCCACTTT.

The gene calls are TRBV30 and TRBJ1-6; D possibly corresponds to TRBD1 (5 bases). CDR3 length: 15 residues. Trimming removed 6 bases at V and 9 bases at J, with 21 bases between. CDR1 GTSNPN and CDR2 SVGIG come from the germline V gene (reference sequence). Written as DNA, the CDR3 is TGTGCCTGCCAGCGCAGTAGGACACGGGTTTCACCCCTCCACTTT. As protein: CACQRSRTRVSPLHF.

This clonotype was seen at least ten times. The gene calls are TRBV6-1 and TRBJ2-7; a possible D gene is TRBD1 (6 bases). Deletions cut 2 bases from V and 2 bases from J, with 13 bases between. Germline lookup yields CDR1 MNHNS and CDR2 SASEGT. This CDR3 is 15 amino acids long. CDR3 residues: CASSEIQGLPYEQYF. The CDR3 DNA reads TGTGCCAGCAGTGAAATTCAGGGGCTCCCCTACGAGCAGTACTTC.

On this clonotype: At one boundary the junction diverges from the germline segment, which might be a read error. The chain uses TRBV6-2 or TRBV6-3 and TRBJ1-1; maybe TRBD1 (6 bases). Germline values: CDR1 MNHEY, CDR2 SVGEGT. The CDR3 length is 12 residues. CDR3 protein: CASRQGNTEVFF. CDR3 bases: TGTGCCAGCAGGCAGGGGAACACTGAAGTTTTCTTT.

The sample holds a few counts of this clonotype. V gene TRBV11-2 combines with J gene TRBJ2-1, with 12 nucleotides matching TRBD2. V shed 5 bases, J shed 9 bases, and the junction held 8 bases outside the gene matches. The CDR3 consists of 15 residues. Germline V lookup: CDR1 SGHAT, CDR2 FQNNGV. CDR3: CASSPRTSGNPEQFF. The CDR3 coding sequence is TGTGCCAGCAGCCCCCGGACTAGCGGGAATCCTGAGCAGTTCTTC. Supplemented by reference TRBV11-2 and TRBJ2-1, the full variable domain reads EAGVAQSPRYKIIEKRQSVAFWCNPISGHATLYWYQQILGQGPKLLIQFQNNGVVDDSQLPKDRFSAERLKGVDSTLKIQPAKLEDSAVYLCASSPRTSGNPEQFFGPGTRLTVL.

In this sample, this clonotype turned up many times. The gene calls are TRBV20-1 and TRBJ2-1; D perhaps matches TRBD2 (5 bases). Germline lookup yields CDR1 DFQATT and CDR2 SNEGSKA (reference sequence). V lost 1 base and J lost 2, with 12 bases in between. The CDR3 spans 15 residues. CDR3 DNA: TGCAGTGCTAGAGTGGTGGGAGTCCCCTACAATGAGCAGTTCTTC. Translated, it gives CSARVVGVPYNEQFF.

The V call is TRBV6-6, the J call TRBJ1-2, with 10 bases that match TRBD1. After removal of 4 bases from V and 4 bases from J, the junction contained 3 bases not matched to a gene. Looked up from germline, CDR1 is MNHNY and CDR2 is SVGAGI (reference sequence). The CDR3 loop spans 14 amino acids. DNA for the CDR3: TGTGCCAGCAGTTCAGGACAGGGGGTCTATGGCTACACCTTC. It translates to CASSSGQGVYGYTF.

This chain uses TRBV28 with TRBJ1-1; D uncertain. CDR1 is MDHEN, CDR2 SYDVKM, per germline. The CDR3 spans 14 residues. V was pared by 4 bases and J by 5 bases, with 14 bases between. The CDR3 region is CASSYWTGGTEAFF. The CDR3 coding sequence is TGTGCCAGCAGTTACTGGACGGGAGGAACTGAAGCTTTCTTT.

This clonotype was seen once. The genes are TRBV6-2 or TRBV6-3 and TRBJ2-2, with TRBD2 as a possible D gene (5 bases). V lost 0 bases to trimming and J lost 6 bases, with 11 bases between them. CDR1 is MNHEY, CDR2 SVGEGT, per germline. The CDR3 runs to 15 residues. The CDR3 sequence: CASSYSEGTAGELFF. CDR3 sequence (DNA): TGTGCCAGCAGTTACTCAGAGGGTACTGCCGGGGAGCTGTTTTTT.

This clonotype was seen many times. V is TRBV6-1 and J is TRBJ1-5, with no clear D. The CDR3 extends over 15 amino acids. Germline CDR1 MNHNS, CDR2 SASEGT. The V and J ends lost 1 base and 0 bases respectively, with 7 bases between them. CDR3 nucleotide sequence: TGTGCCAGCAGTGAAGTCGGTTATAGCAATCAGCCCCAGCATTTT. Its protein product is CASSEVGYSNQPQHF.

This clonotype was recorded at least ten times. The chain recombines TRBV5-5 with TRBJ2-7, with TRBD2 identical over 8 bases. Unmatched junction bases numbered 5, after V lost 4 bases and J lost 2 bases. Germline V lookup: CDR1 SGHKS, CDR2 YYEKEE (reference sequence). The CDR3 contains 14 residues. CDR3 in amino acids: CASSRLATTYEQYF. The DNA of the CDR3 is TGTGCCAGCAGCCGACTAGCGACCACCTACGAGCAGTACTTC.

In its sample, this clonotype was seen a few times. The V call is TRBV7-2, the J call TRBJ1-1, with unresolved D. V was shortened by 0 bases and J by 8 bases, with 10 bases between the two germline ends. Germline V lookup: CDR1 SGHTA, CDR2 FQGNSA. The CDR3 has 13 amino acids. DNA for the CDR3: TGTGCCAGCAGCTTAGCCCTCTTGAGGGAAGCTTTCTTT. This codes for CASSLALLREAFF. The whole variable domain, filled in from reference TRBV7-2 and TRBJ1-1, reads GAGVSQSPSNKVTEKGKDVELRCDPISGHTALYWYRQSLGQGLEFLIYFQGNSAPDKSGLPSDRFSAERTGGSVSTLTIQRTQQEDSAVYLCASSLALLREAFFGQGTRLTVV.

This clonotype appeared many times. The rearrangement uses TRBV9 and TRBJ2-2; 9 bases map to TRBD1. The germline CDR1 and CDR2 sequences are SGDLS and YYNGEE. The CDR3 contains 18 residues. The J segment lost 0 bases and the V segment lost 4 bases, leaving 10 bases of the junction unmatched. CDR3 bases: TGTGCCAGCAGCCCTGGGACAGGGCAAGGGTCGAACACCGGGGAGCTGTTTTTT. It yields the protein CASSPGTGQGSNTGELFF.

This clonotype was counted between two and nine times. V usage is TRBV24-1 and J usage is TRBJ2-1, with no clear D. The CDR3 is 14 residues long. Trimming shortened V by 3 bases and J by 8 bases, and 13 bases separated the two germline ends. CDR1 and CDR2 (germline): KGHDR, SFDVKD. As DNA, the CDR3 is TGTGCCACCAGTGATGGGGTTCTTGGGGATGAGCAGTTCTTC. This gives the protein CATSDGVLGDEQFF.

The CDR3 DNA follows: TGTGCCAGCAGCTTGAAACGAAACACCATATATTTT. Translated: CASSLKRNTIYF. This rearrangement joins TRBV5-6 to TRBJ1-3; D not certain. CDR1 is SGHDT, CDR2 YYEEEE, per germline. Trimming took off 1 base at V and 5 bases at J, with 4 bases between the two ends. The CDR3 consists of 12 residues.

This clonotype was seen a few times. The chain has TRBV5-6 and TRBJ1-1; TRBD1 matches at 8 bases. The V gene end was trimmed by 7 bases and the J gene end by 2 bases; junction bases not matched to a gene: 4. The CDR3 covers 13 residues. CDR1 SGHDT and CDR2 YYEEEE come from the germline V gene. CDR3 sequence: CASEGQENTEAFF. The CDR3 DNA reads as TGTGCCAGCGAGGGACAGGAAAACACTGAAGCTTTCTTT.

The V gene is TRBV29-1, the J gene TRBJ2-3, with a possible D match to TRBD1 (5 bases). The CDR3 is 13 residues long. V gave up 4 bases and J gave up 0 bases, with 8 bases separating them. The V gene's germline CDR1 is SQVTM and CDR2 ANQGSEA. CDR3 in DNA: TGCAGCGTTGGACAGCCGAGCACAGATACGCAGTATTTT. Translation: CSVGQPSTDTQYF.